Presented here are 2 T cell receptor beta chains from one specimen sequenced in a study of blood T cell repertoires in COVID-19. Method: immunoSEQ multiplex PCR; TCRdb's copy keeps in-frame clones and lacks some. This sample has over 20,000 clones, with under 90% found just once. The source material was peripheral blood. Source of these receptors: a human donor in a cohort sampled during active COVID-19.

The chain couples TRBV9 to TRBJ2-2; 8 bases agree with TRBD1. This CDR3 contains 18 residues. V lost 4 bases to trimming and J lost 0 bases; unmatched junction nucleotides: 11. The germline CDR1 and CDR2 sequences are SGDLS and YYNGEE. The CDR3 loop reads CASSRRQGTYANTGELFF. The CDR3 DNA sequence: TGTGCCAGCAGCAGACGACAGGGGACCTACGCGAACACCGGGGAGCTGTTTTTT. The full variable domain, in which reference TRBV9 and TRBJ2-2 provide the parts outside the CDR3, is DSGVTQTPKHLITATGQRVTLRCSPRSGDLSVYWYQQSLDQGLQFLIQYYNGEERAKGNILERFSAQQFPDLHSELNLSSLELGDSALYFCASSRRQGTYANTGELFFGEGSRLTVL.

The V gene is TRBV3-1 (or the pseudogene TRBV3-2), the J gene TRBJ2-7, with TRBD2 matching 8 bases. CDR1 and CDR2 from the germline V gene are LGHDT and YNNKEL (reference sequence). The ends lost 4 bases at V and 3 bases at J; junction bases unmatched: 14. The length of the CDR3 is 17 residues. CDR3 nucleotide sequence: TGTGCCAGCAGCCTCGAAGTTGGGACTAGTTATCGCTACGAGCAGTACTTC. Protein product: CASSLEVGTSYRYEQYF.